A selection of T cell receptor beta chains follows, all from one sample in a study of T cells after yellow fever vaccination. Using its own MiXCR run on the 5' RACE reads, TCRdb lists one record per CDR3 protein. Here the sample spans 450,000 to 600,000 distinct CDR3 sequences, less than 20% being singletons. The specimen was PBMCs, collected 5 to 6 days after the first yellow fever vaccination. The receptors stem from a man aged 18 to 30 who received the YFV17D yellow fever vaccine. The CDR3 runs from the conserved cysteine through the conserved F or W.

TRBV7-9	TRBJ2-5	CASSLLRDQETQYF
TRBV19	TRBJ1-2	CASRPTLMGAYGYTF
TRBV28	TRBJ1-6	CASSGSRGINSPLHF
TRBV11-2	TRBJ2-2	CASSFREVAGNTGELFF
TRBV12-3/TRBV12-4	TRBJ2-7	CASSYTTGANEQYF
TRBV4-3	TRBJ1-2	CASSQDLLTGGYTF
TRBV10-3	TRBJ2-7	CAISELEGYEQYF
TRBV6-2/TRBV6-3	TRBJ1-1	CASRQGSEAFF
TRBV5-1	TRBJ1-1	CASSYLQGRDTEAFF
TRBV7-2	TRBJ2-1	CASSSDQSSYNEQFF
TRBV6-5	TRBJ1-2	CASGQNYGYTF
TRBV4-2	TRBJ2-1	CASSHVLNGVNEQFF
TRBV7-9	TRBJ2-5	CASSYDLQETQYF
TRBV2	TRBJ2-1	CATQGPLTYNEQFF
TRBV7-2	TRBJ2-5	CASSTGGFQETQYF